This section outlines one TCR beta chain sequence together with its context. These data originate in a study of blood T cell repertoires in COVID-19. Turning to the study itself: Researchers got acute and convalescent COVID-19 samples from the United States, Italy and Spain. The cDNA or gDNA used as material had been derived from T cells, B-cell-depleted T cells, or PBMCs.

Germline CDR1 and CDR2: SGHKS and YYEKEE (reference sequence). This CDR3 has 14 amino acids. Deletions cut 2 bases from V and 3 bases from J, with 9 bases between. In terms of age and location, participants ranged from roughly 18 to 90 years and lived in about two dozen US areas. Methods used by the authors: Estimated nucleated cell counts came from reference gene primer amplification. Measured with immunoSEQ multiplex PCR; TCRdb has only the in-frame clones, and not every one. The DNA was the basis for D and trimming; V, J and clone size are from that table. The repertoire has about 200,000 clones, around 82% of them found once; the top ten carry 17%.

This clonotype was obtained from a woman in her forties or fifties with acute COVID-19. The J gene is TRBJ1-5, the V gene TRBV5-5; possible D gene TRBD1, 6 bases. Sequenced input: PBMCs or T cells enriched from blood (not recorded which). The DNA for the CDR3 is TGTGCCAGCAGCTTCAGGGGAGCCAATCAGCCCCAGCATTTT. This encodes CASSFRGANQPQHF. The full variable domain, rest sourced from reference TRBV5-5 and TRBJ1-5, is DAGVTQSPTHLIKTRGQQVTLRCSPISGHKSVSWYQQVLGQGPQFIFQYYEKEERGRGNFPDRFSARQFPNYSSELNVNALLLGDSALYLCASSFRGANQPQHFGDGTRLSIL.